This TCR beta chain stems from a study of PD-L1 blockade in urothelial cancer. Study overall: Patients commenced intravenous atezolizumab, 1,200 mg every 3 weeks, in 2014.

The germline gives CDR1 SQVTM, CDR2 ANQGSEA. The CDR3 contains 13 residues. Trimming took off 6 bases at V and 0 bases at J, with 12 bases between the two ends. This clone appeared a few times. The method was immunoSEQ multiplex PCR; TCRdb's version includes in-frame clones alone and lacks a portion of them. The profile shows some 41,000 clones, 70% to 90% of them singletons. Noted time point: peripheral blood 6 weeks after treatment start. Each patient presented with locally advanced or metastatic urothelial carcinoma. Sequences were derived from PBMCs, sampled around atezolizumab (anti-PD-L1) treatment. This sequence joins TRBV29-1 and TRBJ2-7; no definite D call. This TCR derives from a man in his 70s with urothelial cancer. As DNA, the CDR3 is TGCAGCGTGACCGCGGTCAACTCCTACGAGCAGTACTTC. Translating gives CSVTAVNSYEQYF.